The 25 T cell receptor beta chains below were found in one sample sequenced in a study of radiotherapy plus CTLA-4 blockade in lung cancer (dated by TCRdb to between 2017 and 2018). Libraries were made using the immunoSEQ multiplex PCR assay. Not all clones reach the TCRdb copy of this immuneACCESS table, which keeps in-frame sequences only. Checked studies attribute under half of the gap to unresolved V genes and leave the rest unexplained. The sample has around 45,000 clones on record, more than 70% of them singletons. The top ten constitute 8.3% of the sample. The sample here was peripheral blood, taken from a patient treated with radiotherapy plus ipilimumab. These receptors came from a human donor with non-small cell lung cancer who had stable disease on radiotherapy plus ipilimumab.

The chain combines TRBV4-1 with TRBJ1-1; D is unresolved. Germline V gene lookup returns CDR1 MGHRA and CDR2 YSYEKL. The CDR3 is made up of 12 amino acids. Trimming took off 0 bases at V and 8 bases at J, with 7 bases between the two ends. The DNA of the CDR3 is TGCGCCAGCAGCCAAGATCTGAAAGAAGCTTTCTTT. Amino acids: CASSQDLKEAFF.

The chain recombines TRBV10-3 with TRBJ2-7; 12 bases line up with TRBD1. This CDR3 comprises 14 residues. V gave up 3 bases and J gave up 5 bases; unmatched junction bases: 2. CDR1 and CDR2 (germline): ENHRY, SYGVKD. The CDR3 DNA is TGTGCCATCAGTGACGGGACAGGGGGCCACGAGCAGTACGTC. Its protein is CAISDGTGGHEQYV.

Comments on this clone: This specimen includes other DNA sequences encoding the same CDR3. V and J are TRBV15 and TRBJ1-2; D possibly corresponds to TRBD1 (6 bases). Trimming removed 0 bases from V and 8 bases from J, with 16 bases in between. CDR1 is LNHNV, CDR2 YYDKDF, per germline (reference sequence). This CDR3 contains 15 residues. The CDR3 nucleotides are TGTGCCACCAGCAGAGATCGTAACAGGGCGGGGGGCTACACCTTC. It translates to CATSRDRNRAGGYTF.

The CDR3 nucleotides read TGTGCCAGCAGCTCCACCCCCGGCAGGGTGGTGAACACTGAAGCTTTCTTT. This gives the protein CASSSTPGRVVNTEAFF. The J gene is TRBJ1-1, the V gene TRBV7-2; the D gene is possibly TRBD1 (5 bases). V was trimmed by 4 bases and J by 0 bases, leaving 18 bases between them. Germline loops: CDR1 SGHTA, CDR2 FQGNSA. CDR3 length equals 17 residues.

The table lists this clone with a count of one. The genes are TRBV5-4 and TRBJ1-1; TRBD1 matches at 8 bases. The CDR3 covers 14 residues. CDR1 and CDR2 (germline): SGHNT, YYREEE (reference sequence). Unmatched junction bases numbered 4, after V lost 3 bases and J lost 3 bases. The CDR3 loop is CASSWDRSYTEAFF. The DNA of the CDR3 is TGTGCCAGCAGCTGGGACAGGTCCTACACTGAAGCTTTCTTT.

The V and J genes are TRBV10-1 and TRBJ2-2; D remains ambiguous. This CDR3 has 13 residues. Trimming left V 3 bases short and J 8 bases short, with 10 bases between. Germline-derived CDR1 and CDR2 are WNHNN and SYGVQD (reference sequence). CDR3 protein: CASSDLLGGELFF. CDR3 sequence (DNA): TGCGCCAGCAGTGATCTACTCGGTGGGGAGCTGTTTTTT.

This clone was seen only once. V usage is TRBV19 and J usage is TRBJ1-4; D call uncertain. Trimming left V 5 bases short and J 4 bases short, with 14 bases between. CDR1 is LNHDA, CDR2 SQIVND, per germline (reference sequence). The CDR3 extends over 15 amino acids. Written as DNA, the CDR3 is TGTGCCAGTAGTGACCGATCCGAGATTAATGAAAAACTGTTTTTT. It specifies CASSDRSEINEKLFF.

The CDR3, as DNA: TGTGCCAGCAGCCTTGGACGGAGCTCTGGAAACACCATATATTTT. Its translation: CASSLGRSSGNTIYF. This chain connects TRBV6-5 to TRBJ1-3; D is undetermined. Germline loops: CDR1 MNHEY, CDR2 SVGAGI. V lost 6 bases and J 0 bases, leaving 12 bases between the germline ends. This CDR3 region has 15 residues.

This clone has a single count. J is TRBJ1-2 and V is TRBV27, with 9 bases fitting TRBD1. The CDR3 runs to 14 residues. V gave up 3 bases and J gave up 5 bases; unmatched junction bases: 4. Germline assignment: CDR1 MNHEY and CDR2 SMNVEV (reference sequence). This chain's CDR3 is CASSLKQGAYGYTF. The DNA for the CDR3 is TGTGCCAGCAGTTTGAAACAGGGGGCATATGGCTACACCTTC.

J is TRBJ1-1 and V is TRBV2, with D maybe TRBD1 (6 bases). CDR3 size: 12 residues. The V gene lost 7 bases and the J gene lost 4 bases, with 10 bases spanning the gap. Germline V gene data show CDR1 as SNHLY and CDR2 as FYNNEI. The CDR3 region is CASKTGFTEAFF. In nucleotides, the CDR3 is TGTGCCAGCAAAACAGGGTTCACTGAAGCTTTCTTT.

The rearrangement uses TRBV2 and TRBJ2-4, with 9 bases aligning to TRBD1. This CDR3 is 15 amino acids long. In germline, CDR1 is SNHLY, CDR2 FYNNEI. Trimming removed 4 bases from V and 6 bases from J; junction bases left unmatched: 7. The DNA for the CDR3 is TGTGCCAGCAGTGGGGACAGGGCACCCGGAAACATTCAGTACTTC. Amino acid sequence: CASSGDRAPGNIQYF.

The chain couples TRBV6-1 to TRBJ2-7; TRBD1 agrees at 7 bases. Unmatched junction bases numbered 8, after V lost 5 bases and J lost 4 bases. The CDR3 runs to 14 residues. Per the germline V gene, CDR1 is MNHNS and CDR2 is SASEGT. The chain's CDR3 is CASSYKGANYEQYV. DNA of the CDR3: TGTGCCAGCAGTTATAAGGGGGCGAATTACGAGCAGTACGTC.

V and J are TRBV7-9 and TRBJ1-1, with D perhaps matching TRBD1 (6 bases). The germline V and J ends were trimmed by 5 bases and 4 bases, with 17 bases remaining between them. Per germline, CDR1 SEHNR and CDR2 FQNEAQ (reference sequence). The CDR3 totals 15 residues. CDR3 sequence reads: CASSQEQGIFTEAFF. Here the CDR3 DNA reads TGTGCCAGCAGCCAGGAACAGGGTATTTTCACTGAAGCTTTCTTT.

The rearrangement uses TRBV25-1 and TRBJ2-3; TRBD1 aligns across 8 bases. Looked up from germline, CDR1 is MGHDK and CDR2 is SYGVNS. This CDR3 is built from 16 residues. Trimming cost V 3 bases and J 1 base; bases outside gene matches: 6. CDR3: CASSDRQGARTDTQYF. The CDR3 bases are TGTGCCAGCAGTGACCGCCAGGGGGCACGCACAGATACGCAGTATTTT.

The gene calls are TRBV10-2 and TRBJ2-1, with D possibly matching TRBD2 (5 bases). CDR1 WSHSY and CDR2 SAAADI come from the germline V gene. This CDR3 is 15 amino acids long. V lost 3 bases to trimming and J lost 4 bases, with 13 bases between them. The CDR3 spells CASSERDQLYNEQFF. The CDR3 DNA sequence: TGCGCCAGCAGTGAACGGGATCAACTATACAATGAGCAGTTCTTC.

The table lists this clone with a few counts. The chain couples TRBV6-1 to TRBJ1-1, with TRBD1 matching over 7 bases. There are 14 residues in the CDR3. J gave up 4 bases and V 4 bases, and 6 bases lay outside the gene matches. Germline V lookup: CDR1 MNHNS, CDR2 SASEGT. The CDR3 spells CASSGPGTATEAFF. CDR3 DNA sequence: TGTGCCAGCAGTGGACCAGGGACAGCCACTGAAGCTTTCTTT.

V gene TRBV9 combines with J gene TRBJ1-3, with D unclear. V dropped 0 bases and J dropped 0 bases, with 7 bases sitting between them. Germline V gene data show CDR1 as SGDLS and CDR2 as YYNGEE. The CDR3 totals 15 residues. CDR3 loop: CASSVGVSSGNTIYF. In DNA, the CDR3 is TGTGCCAGCAGCGTAGGGGTCTCCTCTGGAAACACCATATATTTT.

The chain carries TRBV5-1 and TRBJ2-1; D possibly corresponds to TRBD2 (5 bases). The germline CDR1 and CDR2 sequences are SGHRS and YFSETQ. V shed 2 bases and J shed 0 bases, with 12 bases lying between them. The CDR3 contains 16 residues. CDR3: CASSLSRGRSYNEQFF. CDR3 sequence (DNA): TGCGCCAGCAGCTTAAGTCGGGGTCGCTCCTACAATGAGCAGTTCTTC. Full variable domain (missing parts from reference TRBV5-1 and TRBJ2-1): KAGVTQTPRYLIKTRGQQVTLSCSPISGHRSVSWYQQTPGQGLQFLFEYFSETQRNKGNFPGRFSGRQFSNSRSEMNVSTLELGDSALYLCASSLSRGRSYNEQFFGPGTRLTVL.

The chain has TRBV30 and TRBJ1-6; no clear D. Trimming removed 0 bases at V and 11 bases at J, with 8 bases between. The CDR3 runs to 12 residues. From germline, CDR1 is GTSNPN and CDR2 SVGIG (reference sequence). In DNA, the CDR3 is TGTGCCTGGAGTGTACTTGGGGCACCCCTCCACTTT. Translating gives CAWSVLGAPLHF.

The genes are TRBV5-4 and TRBJ2-3; 14 bases agree with TRBD2. This CDR3 is 19 amino acids long. Trimming removed 4 bases from V and 0 bases from J; junction bases left unmatched: 10. Germline V lookup: CDR1 SGHNT, CDR2 YYREEE (reference sequence). CDR3 nucleotide sequence: TGTGCCAGCAGCCCGATGAGACTAGCGGGGGGGCCAAGCACAGATACGCAGTATTTT. It yields the protein CASSPMRLAGGPSTDTQYF.

The genes are TRBV11-3 and TRBJ1-1; D is unresolved. This CDR3 has 13 residues. V was trimmed by 1 base and J by 1 base, leaving 4 bases between them. CDR1 is SGHNT and CDR2 is YENEEA in the germline V gene. The CDR3 coding sequence is TGTGCCAGCAGCTTAGTGGGGAACACTGAAGCTTTCTTT. Translation gives CASSLVGNTEAFF.

In its sample, this clone was seen once. As DNA, the CDR3 is TGTGCCAGCAGGGGAGGGGCAGGGCTTGGTAATGAGCAGTTCTTC. Translation gives CASRGGAGLGNEQFF. This chain uses TRBV28 with TRBJ2-1; 7 positions agree with TRBD2. The germline CDR1 and CDR2 sequences are MDHEN and SYDVKM. The CDR3 consists of 15 residues. The V segment lost 6 bases and the J segment 7 bases; nucleotides outside the gene matches: 12.

V gene TRBV5-4 combines with J gene TRBJ1-2, with D unclear. V was clipped by 4 bases and J by 4 bases, with 14 bases between them. This CDR3 comprises 14 residues. Looked up from germline, CDR1 is SGHNT and CDR2 is YYREEE (reference sequence). CDR3 coding DNA: TGTGCCAGCAGCCACAGTAACAGACCCTATGGCTACACCTTC. Protein: CASSHSNRPYGYTF.

The rearrangement links TRBV10-2 to TRBJ1-2, with D possibly matching TRBD1 (5 bases). The germline V gene has CDR1 WSHSY and CDR2 SAAADI. This CDR3 is built from 16 residues. V was cut by 3 bases and J by 6 bases, with 20 bases left in between. CDR3 DNA sequence: TGCGCCAGCAGTGACCCGAGCGGGGGGGGACGGAATGGCTACACCTTC. Translation: CASSDPSGGGRNGYTF.

The chain employs TRBV7-9 and TRBJ1-1, with a weak D call TRBD1 (5 bases). Germline CDR1 is SEHNR and CDR2 is FQNEAQ (reference sequence). This CDR3 contains 17 residues. Trimming removed 1 base at V and 4 bases at J, with 19 bases between. In DNA form, the CDR3 reads TGTGCCAGCAGCTTAGGACAGTTGGGCCCAAGTGGCACTGAAGCTTTCTTT. Its protein is CASSLGQLGPSGTEAFF. Filled out from reference TRBV7-9 and TRBJ1-1, the complete variable domain reads DTGVSQNPRHKITKRGQNVTFRCDPISEHNRLYWYRQTLGQGPEFLTYFQNEAQLEKSRLLSDRFSAERPKGSFSTLEIQRTEQGDSAMYLCASSLGQLGPSGTEAFFGQGTRLTVV.